Given below is one T cell receptor beta chain in context. After removal of 3 bases from V and 0 bases from J, the junction contained 6 bases not matched to a gene. The germline V gene has CDR1 SGDLS and CDR2 YYNGEE. The CDR3 is made up of 17 amino acids. These data are taken from a study of blood T cell repertoires in COVID-19. About the research overall: The United States, Italy and Spain were the sources of the acute and convalescent COVID-19 samples.

Source study methods: Amplification with reference gene primers provided the estimates of nucleated cell counts. Data came from immunoSEQ multiplex PCR; TCRdb stores just in-frame clones and leaves some out. V and J calls and clone size are those listed in that table; D and trimming were worked out from the DNA. The sample consists of about 63,000 clones, 84% of them appearing once. The sequence came from a human donor in a cohort sampled during active COVID-19. The sequenced material came from peripheral blood. This chain joins TRBV9 and TRBJ2-6, with TRBD1 matching 7 bases. The CDR3 nucleotides are TGTGCCAGCAGCGACGGGACAGTGTACTCTGGGGCCAACGTCCTGACTTTC. Translated, it gives CASSDGTVYSGANVLTF.